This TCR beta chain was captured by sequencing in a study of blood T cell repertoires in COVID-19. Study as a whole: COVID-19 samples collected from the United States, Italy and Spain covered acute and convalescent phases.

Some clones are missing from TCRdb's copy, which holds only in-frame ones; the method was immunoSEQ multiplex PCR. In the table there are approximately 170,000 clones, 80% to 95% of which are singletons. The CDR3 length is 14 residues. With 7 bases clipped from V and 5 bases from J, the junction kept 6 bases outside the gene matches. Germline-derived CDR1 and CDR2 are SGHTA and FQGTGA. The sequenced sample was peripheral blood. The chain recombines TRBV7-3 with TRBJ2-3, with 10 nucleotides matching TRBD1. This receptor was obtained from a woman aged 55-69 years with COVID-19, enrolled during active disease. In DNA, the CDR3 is TGTGCCAGCACAGACGGGACAGGGGTAGATACGCAGTATTTT. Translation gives CASTDGTGVDTQYF.